In this sample, the clone carrying this T cell receptor (beta chain) turned up many times. No antigen is known for it. The data are from a study of early T cells in non-severe SARS-CoV-2 infection. Across the study: The sequenced material was bulk RNA from unsorted whole blood, and its chains were unpaired. Study-wide points: Sequences matched to VDJdb favored anti-spike CD8 responses, while private and CD4 specificities were missed.

CDR3 length: 15 amino acids. Trimming removed 3 bases from V and 2 bases from J; junction bases left unmatched: 6. Germline CDR1 reads ENHRY; CDR2 reads SYGVKD. Individually, cDNA molecules had unique molecular identifiers attached to them. TCRdb fed the 5' RACE reads into MiXCR, producing one record per CDR3 protein. The data contain tens of thousands of distinct CDR3 sequences, roughly 13% of them singletons. V is TRBV10-3 and J is TRBJ1-2; 7 positions match TRBD1. The clonotype was recovered from an adult who was a healthcare worker with PCR-confirmed SARS-CoV-2 infection or an uninfected control (not recorded which). Material for sequencing was whole blood. For the CDR3, the DNA is TGTGCCATCAGTGACCTGACAGGGCCGAACTATGGCTACACCTTC. Its translation: CAISDLTGPNYGYTF.